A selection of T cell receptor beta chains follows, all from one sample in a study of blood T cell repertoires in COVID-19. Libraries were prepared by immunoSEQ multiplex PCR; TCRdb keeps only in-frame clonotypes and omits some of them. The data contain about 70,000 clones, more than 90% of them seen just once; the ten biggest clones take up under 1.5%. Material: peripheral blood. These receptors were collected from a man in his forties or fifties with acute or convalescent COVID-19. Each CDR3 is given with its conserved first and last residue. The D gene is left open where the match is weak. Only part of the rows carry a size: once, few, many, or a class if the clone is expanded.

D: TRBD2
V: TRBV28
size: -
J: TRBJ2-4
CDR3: CASSLRGGALVKNIQYF
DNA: TGTGCCAGCAGTCTACGCGGGGGGGCCTTAGTCAAAAACATTCAGTACTTC

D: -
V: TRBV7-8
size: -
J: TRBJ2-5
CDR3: CASSLVDYRAGETQYF
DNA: TGTGCCAGCAGCTTAGTTGATTACAGGGCGGGAGAGACCCAGTACTTC

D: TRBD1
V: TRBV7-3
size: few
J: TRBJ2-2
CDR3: CASSPRTGKTGELFF
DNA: TGTGCCAGCAGCCCGCGGACAGGGAAGACCGGGGAGCTGTTTTTT

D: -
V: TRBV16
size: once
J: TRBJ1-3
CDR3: CASSPRGAGNTIYF
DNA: TGTGCCAGCAGCCCCCGGGGGGCCGGAAACACCATATATTTT

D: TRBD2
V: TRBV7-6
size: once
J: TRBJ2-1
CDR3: CASSRKPGLAGADNEQFF
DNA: TGTGCCAGCAGCAGAAAACCGGGACTAGCGGGGGCCGACAATGAGCAGTTCTTC

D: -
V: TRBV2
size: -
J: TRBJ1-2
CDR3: CASRVQTANYGYTF
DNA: TGTGCCAGCAGAGTACAGACAGCTAACTATGGCTACACCTTC

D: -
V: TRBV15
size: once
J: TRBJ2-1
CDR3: CATSRDSSSPEQFF
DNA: TGTGCCACCAGCAGAGATTCCAGTTCCCCAGAGCAGTTCTTC

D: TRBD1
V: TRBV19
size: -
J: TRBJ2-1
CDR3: CASSEQGAGYEQFF
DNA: TGTGCCAGTAGCGAGCAGGGGGCAGGGTATGAGCAGTTCTTC

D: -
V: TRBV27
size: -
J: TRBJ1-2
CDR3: CASSFPGGYGYTF
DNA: TGTGCCAGCAGTTTCCCGGGGGGCTATGGCTACACCTTC

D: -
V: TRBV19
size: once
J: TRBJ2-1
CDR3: CASRTLLSSYNEQFF
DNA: TGTGCCAGTAGAACTCTCCTGAGCTCCTACAATGAGCAGTTCTTC

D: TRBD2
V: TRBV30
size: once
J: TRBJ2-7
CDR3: CAWSGRARLAGVYEQYF
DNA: TGTGCCTGGAGTGGCAGGGCCCGACTAGCGGGAGTTTACGAGCAGTACTTC

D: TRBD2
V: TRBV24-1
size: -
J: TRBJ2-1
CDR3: CATSDPASGTSGGNEQFF
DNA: TGTGCCACCAGTGACCCTGCATCCGGGACTAGCGGTGGCAATGAGCAGTTCTTC

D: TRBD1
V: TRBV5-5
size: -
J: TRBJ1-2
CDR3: CASSRDRVMRNYGYTF
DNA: TGTGCCAGCAGCAGGGACAGGGTCATGCGTAACTATGGCTACACCTTC

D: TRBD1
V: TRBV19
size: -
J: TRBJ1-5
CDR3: CASSTWQGASNQPQHF
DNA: TGTGCCAGTAGTACTTGGCAGGGGGCGAGCAATCAGCCCCAGCATTTT

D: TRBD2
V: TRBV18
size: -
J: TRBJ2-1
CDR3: CASSPLAGVEGRNEQFF
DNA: TGTGCCAGCTCACCACTAGCGGGAGTCGAGGGTCGGAATGAGCAGTTCTTC

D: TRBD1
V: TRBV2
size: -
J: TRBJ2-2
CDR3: CASTETTGIGELFF
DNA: TGTGCCAGCACCGAGACGACAGGGATCGGGGAGCTGTTTTTT

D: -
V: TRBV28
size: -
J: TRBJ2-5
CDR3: CASGAPRETQYF
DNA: TGTGCCAGCGGGGCCCCCCGGGAGACCCAGTACTTC

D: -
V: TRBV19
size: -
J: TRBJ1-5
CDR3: CASSRERTGKVGNQPQHF
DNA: TGTGCCAGTAGTAGGGAACGCACAGGGAAGGTAGGCAATCAGCCCCAGCATTTT

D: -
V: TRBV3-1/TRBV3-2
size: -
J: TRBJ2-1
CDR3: CASSQSPSVVQYNEQFF
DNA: TGTGCCAGCAGCCAATCTCCTAGCGTCGTCCAATACAATGAGCAGTTCTTC

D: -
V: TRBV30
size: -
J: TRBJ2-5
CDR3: CAWGPLETQYF
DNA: TGTGCCTGGGGCCCGTTAGAGACCCAGTACTTC

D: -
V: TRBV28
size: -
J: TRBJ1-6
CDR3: CASSPRAGTYNSPLHF
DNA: TGTGCCAGCAGTCCCCGGGCGGGCACCTATAATTCACCCCTCCACTTT

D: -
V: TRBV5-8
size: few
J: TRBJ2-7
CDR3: CASSSAYEQYF
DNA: TGTGCCAGCAGCTCTGCCTACGAGCAGTACTTC